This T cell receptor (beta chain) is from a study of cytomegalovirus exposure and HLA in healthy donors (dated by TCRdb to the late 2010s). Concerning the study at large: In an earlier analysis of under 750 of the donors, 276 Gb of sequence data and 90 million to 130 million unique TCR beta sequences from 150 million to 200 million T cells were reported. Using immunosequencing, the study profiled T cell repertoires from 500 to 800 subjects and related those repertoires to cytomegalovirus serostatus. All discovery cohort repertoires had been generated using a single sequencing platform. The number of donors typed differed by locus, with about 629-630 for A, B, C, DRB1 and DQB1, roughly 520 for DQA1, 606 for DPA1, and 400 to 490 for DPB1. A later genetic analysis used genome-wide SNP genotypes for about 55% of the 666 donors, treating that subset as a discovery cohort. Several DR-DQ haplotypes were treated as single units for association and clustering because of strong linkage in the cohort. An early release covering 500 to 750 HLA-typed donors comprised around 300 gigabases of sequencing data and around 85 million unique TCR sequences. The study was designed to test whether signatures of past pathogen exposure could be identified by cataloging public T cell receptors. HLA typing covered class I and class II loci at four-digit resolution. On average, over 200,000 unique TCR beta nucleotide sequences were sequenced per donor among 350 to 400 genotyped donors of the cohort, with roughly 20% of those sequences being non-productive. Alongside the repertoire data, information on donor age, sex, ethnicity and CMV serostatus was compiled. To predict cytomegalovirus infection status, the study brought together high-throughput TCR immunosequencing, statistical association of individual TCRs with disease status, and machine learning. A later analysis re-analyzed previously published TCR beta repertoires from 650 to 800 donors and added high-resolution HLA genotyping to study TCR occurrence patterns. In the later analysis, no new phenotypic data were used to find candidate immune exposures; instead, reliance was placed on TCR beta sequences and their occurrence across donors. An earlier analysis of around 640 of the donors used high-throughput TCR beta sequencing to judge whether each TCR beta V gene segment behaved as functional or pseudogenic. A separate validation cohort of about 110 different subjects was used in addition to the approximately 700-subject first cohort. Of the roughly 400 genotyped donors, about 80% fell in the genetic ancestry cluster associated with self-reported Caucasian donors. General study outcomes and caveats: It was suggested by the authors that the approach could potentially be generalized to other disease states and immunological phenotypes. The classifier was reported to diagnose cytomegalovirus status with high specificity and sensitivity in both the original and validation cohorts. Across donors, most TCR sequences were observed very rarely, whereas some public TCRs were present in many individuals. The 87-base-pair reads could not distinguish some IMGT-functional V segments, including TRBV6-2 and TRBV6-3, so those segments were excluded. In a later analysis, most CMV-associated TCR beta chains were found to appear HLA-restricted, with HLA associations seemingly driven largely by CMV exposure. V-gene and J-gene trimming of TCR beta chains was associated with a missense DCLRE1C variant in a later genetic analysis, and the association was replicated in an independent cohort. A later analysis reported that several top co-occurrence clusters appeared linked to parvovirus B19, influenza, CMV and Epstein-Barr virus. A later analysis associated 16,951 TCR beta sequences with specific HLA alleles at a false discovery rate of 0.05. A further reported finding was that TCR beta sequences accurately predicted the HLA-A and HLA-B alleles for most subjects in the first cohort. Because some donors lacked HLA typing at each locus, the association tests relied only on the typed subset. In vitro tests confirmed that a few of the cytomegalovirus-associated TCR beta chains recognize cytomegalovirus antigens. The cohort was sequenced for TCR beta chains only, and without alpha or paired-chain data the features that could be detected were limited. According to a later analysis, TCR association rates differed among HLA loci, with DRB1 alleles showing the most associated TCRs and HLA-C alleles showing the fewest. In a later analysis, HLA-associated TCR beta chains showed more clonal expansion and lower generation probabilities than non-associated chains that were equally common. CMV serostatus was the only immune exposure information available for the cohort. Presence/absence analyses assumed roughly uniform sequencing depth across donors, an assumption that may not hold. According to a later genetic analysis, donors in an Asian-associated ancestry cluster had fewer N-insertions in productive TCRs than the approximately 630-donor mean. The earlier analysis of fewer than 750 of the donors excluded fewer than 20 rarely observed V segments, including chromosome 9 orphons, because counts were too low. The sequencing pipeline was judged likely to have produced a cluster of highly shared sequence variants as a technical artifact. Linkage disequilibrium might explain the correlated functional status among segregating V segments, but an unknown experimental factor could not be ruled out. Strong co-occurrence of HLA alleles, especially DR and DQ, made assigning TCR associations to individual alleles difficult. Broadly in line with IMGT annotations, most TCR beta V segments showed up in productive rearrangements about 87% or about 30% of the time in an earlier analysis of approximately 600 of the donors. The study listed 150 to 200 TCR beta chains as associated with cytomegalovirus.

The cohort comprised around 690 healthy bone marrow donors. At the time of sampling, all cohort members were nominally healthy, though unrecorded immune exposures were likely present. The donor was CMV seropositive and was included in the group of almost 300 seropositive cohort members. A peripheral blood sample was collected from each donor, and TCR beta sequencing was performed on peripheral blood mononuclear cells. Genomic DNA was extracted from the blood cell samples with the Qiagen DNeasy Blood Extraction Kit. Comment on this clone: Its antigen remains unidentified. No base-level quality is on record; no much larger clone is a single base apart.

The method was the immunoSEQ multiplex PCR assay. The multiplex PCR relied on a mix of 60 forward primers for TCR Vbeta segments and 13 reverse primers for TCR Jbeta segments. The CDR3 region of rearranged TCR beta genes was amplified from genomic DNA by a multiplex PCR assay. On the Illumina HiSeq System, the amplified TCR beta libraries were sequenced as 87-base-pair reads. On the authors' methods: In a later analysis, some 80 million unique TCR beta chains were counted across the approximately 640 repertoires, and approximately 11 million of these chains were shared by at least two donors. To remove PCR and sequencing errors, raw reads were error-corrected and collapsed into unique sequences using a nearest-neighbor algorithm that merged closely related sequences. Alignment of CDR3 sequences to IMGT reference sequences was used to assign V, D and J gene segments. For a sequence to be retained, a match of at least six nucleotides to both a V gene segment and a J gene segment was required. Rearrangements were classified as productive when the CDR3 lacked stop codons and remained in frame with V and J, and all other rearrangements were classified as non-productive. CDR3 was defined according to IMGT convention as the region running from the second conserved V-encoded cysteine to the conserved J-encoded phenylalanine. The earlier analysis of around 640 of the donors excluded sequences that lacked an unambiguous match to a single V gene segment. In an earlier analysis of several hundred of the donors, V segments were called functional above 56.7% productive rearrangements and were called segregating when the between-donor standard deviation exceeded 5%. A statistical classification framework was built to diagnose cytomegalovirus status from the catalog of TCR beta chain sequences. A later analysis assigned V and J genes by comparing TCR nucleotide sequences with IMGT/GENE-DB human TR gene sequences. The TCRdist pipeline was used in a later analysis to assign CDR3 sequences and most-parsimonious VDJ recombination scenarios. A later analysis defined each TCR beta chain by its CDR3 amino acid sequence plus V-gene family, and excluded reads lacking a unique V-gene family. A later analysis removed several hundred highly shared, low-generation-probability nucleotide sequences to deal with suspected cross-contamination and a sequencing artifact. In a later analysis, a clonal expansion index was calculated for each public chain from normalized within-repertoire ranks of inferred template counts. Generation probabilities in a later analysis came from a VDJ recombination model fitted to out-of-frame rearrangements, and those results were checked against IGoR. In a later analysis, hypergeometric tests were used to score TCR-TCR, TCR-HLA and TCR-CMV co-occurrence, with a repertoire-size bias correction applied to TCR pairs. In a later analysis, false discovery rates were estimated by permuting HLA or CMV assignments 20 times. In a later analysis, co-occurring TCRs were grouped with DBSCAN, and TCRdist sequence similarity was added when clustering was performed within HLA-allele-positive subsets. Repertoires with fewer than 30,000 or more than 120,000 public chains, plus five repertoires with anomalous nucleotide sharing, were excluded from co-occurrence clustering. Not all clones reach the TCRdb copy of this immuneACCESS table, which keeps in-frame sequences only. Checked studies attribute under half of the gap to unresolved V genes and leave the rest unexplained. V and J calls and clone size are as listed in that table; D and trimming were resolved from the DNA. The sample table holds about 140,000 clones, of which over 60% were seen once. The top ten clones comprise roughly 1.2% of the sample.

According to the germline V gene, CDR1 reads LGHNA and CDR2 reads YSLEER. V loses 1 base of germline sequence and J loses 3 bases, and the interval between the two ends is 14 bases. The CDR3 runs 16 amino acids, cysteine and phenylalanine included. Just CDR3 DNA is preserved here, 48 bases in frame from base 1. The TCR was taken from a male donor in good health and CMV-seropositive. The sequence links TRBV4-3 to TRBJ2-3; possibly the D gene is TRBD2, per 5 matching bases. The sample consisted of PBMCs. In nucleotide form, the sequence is TGCGCCAGCAGCCAAGGCCTCGGAGCGGTTACAGATACGCAGTATTTT. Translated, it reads CASSQGLGAVTDTQYF.